Listed below are T cell receptor beta chains from one sample, sequenced in a study of Siglec-9 on CD8 T cells in melanoma. This table comes from immunoSEQ multiplex PCR, and its TCRdb copy is limited to in-frame clones, with some not included. This table has 36,000 or so clones, around 82% appearing once. The source material was Siglec-9- CD8+ T cells sorted from blood. The receptors come from a human donor in good health. The CDR3 runs from the conserved cysteine through the conserved F or W. A D gene is named only where the DNA matches it firmly. Size values are once, few and many counts, or a class for expanded clones, and some rows have none.

CDR3 protein,CDR3 DNA,clone size,V gene,J gene,D gene
CASSEGGSPPYEQYF,TGTGCCAGCAGCGAGGGGGGGAGTCCCCCCTACGAGCAGTACTTC,few,TRBV9,TRBJ2-7,.
CASSPGGASQETQYF,TGTGCCAGCAGCCCCGGGGGGGCCAGCCAAGAGACCCAGTACTTC,.,TRBV9,TRBJ2-5,TRBD2
CASSVASRGELDNEQFF,TGTGCCAGCAGCGTAGCTTCCCGAGGAGAGCTTGACAATGAGCAGTTCTTC,.,TRBV9,TRBJ2-1,.
CASMPDRGSQPQHF,TGTGCCAGCATGCCGGACAGGGGATCACAGCCCCAGCATTTT,.,TRBV28,TRBJ1-5,TRBD1
CASSLFLGDTAGYTF,TGCGCCAGCAGCTTGTTTTTGGGGGATACGGCTGGCTACACCTTC,once,TRBV5-1,TRBJ1-2,.
CASSLSLAAYNEQFF,TGTGCCAGCAGCTTAAGTCTAGCGGCCTACAATGAGCAGTTCTTC,.,TRBV13,TRBJ2-1,TRBD2
CASSIEREATYEQYF,TGTGCCAGCAGTATAGAGCGGGAGGCAACCTACGAGCAGTACTTC,.,TRBV6-1,TRBJ2-7,TRBD2
CASSERGSSSYNSPLHF,TGTGCCAGCAGTGAACGGGGGTCTAGCTCCTATAATTCACCCCTCCACTTT,.,TRBV2,TRBJ1-6,.
CASSTLELGQGEDEQYF,TGTGCCAGCAGCACCCTGGAGTTGGGGCAGGGTGAAGACGAGCAGTACTTC,.,TRBV7-9,TRBJ2-7,.
CAWKGSSYEQYF,TGTGCCTGGAAGGGGAGCTCCTACGAGCAGTACTTC,.,TRBV30,TRBJ2-7,.
CASRGQGYVNTEAFF,TGTGCCAGCAGGGGACAGGGGTATGTGAACACTGAAGCTTTCTTT,.,TRBV25-1,TRBJ1-1,TRBD1
CASSYTSYEQYF,TGTGCCAGCAGTTACACTTCCTACGAGCAGTACTTC,.,TRBV6-5,TRBJ2-7,.
CASSQRFSDFNEQFF,TGCGCCAGCAGCCAACGGTTCTCGGATTTCAATGAGCAGTTCTTC,.,TRBV4-1,TRBJ2-1,.
CASEPLANSYNEQFF,TGTGCCAGCGAGCCGCTAGCGAACTCCTACAATGAGCAGTTCTTC,.,TRBV2,TRBJ2-1,.
CASSIGGWENTEAFF,TGTGCCAGTAGTATTGGAGGGTGGGAGAACACTGAAGCTTTCTTT,few,TRBV19,TRBJ1-1,.
CASSLVANSNQPQHF,TGTGCCAGCAGCTTAGTGGCGAATAGCAATCAGCCCCAGCATTTT,.,TRBV7-2,TRBJ1-5,.
CASSITTGGAYTF,TGTGCCAGTAGTATCACCACAGGTGGGGCTTACACCTTC,.,TRBV19,TRBJ1-2,.
CASSEYGGEQFF,TGTGCCAGCAGTGAGTACGGCGGTGAGCAGTTCTTC,.,TRBV2,TRBJ2-1,.
CASSLCLPTVGNQPQHF,TGTGCCAGCAGCTTGTGTTTACCGACTGTGGGCAATCAGCCCCAGCATTTT,.,TRBV5-6,TRBJ1-5,.
CAWSRGDDNSPLHF,TGTGCCTGGAGCAGGGGAGACGATAATTCACCCCTCCACTTT,.,TRBV30,TRBJ1-6,.
CASSRDYLYEQYF,TGTGCCAGCAGCCGGGACTACCTGTACGAGCAGTACTTC,.,TRBV11-2,TRBJ2-7,TRBD2
CASSLRLAGGDEQFF,TGTGCCAGCAGTCTCCGACTAGCGGGGGGTGATGAGCAGTTCTTC,.,TRBV27,TRBJ2-1,TRBD2
CASSLVGTASTDTQYF,TGTGCCAGCAGTTTAGTGGGGACAGCTAGCACAGATACGCAGTATTTT,.,TRBV28,TRBJ2-3,TRBD1
CASSPEVLTGNQPQHF,TGTGCCAGTAGCCCGGAGGTCCTCACGGGCAATCAGCCCCAGCATTTT,.,TRBV19,TRBJ1-5,.
CASRGAYEQYF,TGTGCCAGCAGGGGGGCCTACGAGCAGTACTTC,.,TRBV11-2,TRBJ2-7,.
CASSFAAGGSTDTQYF,TGTGCCAGCAGTTTCGCGGCAGGGGGAAGCACAGATACGCAGTATTTT,.,TRBV28,TRBJ2-3,TRBD1
CASSQAQVHEQYF,TGCGCCAGCAGCCAAGCGCAGGTCCACGAGCAGTACTTC,.,TRBV4-1,TRBJ2-7,.
CASSTLGQGTDTQYF,TGTGCCAGCAGTACCCTGGGACAGGGGACAGATACGCAGTATTTT,.,TRBV28,TRBJ2-3,TRBD1
CASSPRGQGYEQYF,TGTGCCAGCTCACCAAGGGGGCAAGGGTACGAGCAGTACTTC,.,TRBV18,TRBJ2-7,TRBD1
CASSLKGGDEQYF,TGTGCCAGCAGCTTAAAGGGGGGAGACGAGCAGTACTTC,.,TRBV7-3,TRBJ2-7,.
CASRRPGDPDTQYF,TGTGCCAGCCGTCGTCCGGGGGACCCAGATACGCAGTATTTT,.,TRBV4-2,TRBJ2-3,.
CASSIRASGFYEQFF,TGTGCCAGTAGTATTCGGGCCTCGGGGTTCTATGAGCAGTTCTTC,.,TRBV19,TRBJ2-1,.
CASSQRGGPYEQYF,TGTGCCAGCAGCCAGCGGGGGGGCCCATACGAGCAGTACTTC,.,TRBV14,TRBJ2-7,TRBD2
CASSSGTGALGNIQYF,TGTGCCAGCAGCTCCGGGACAGGGGCGTTGGGAAACATTCAGTACTTC,.,TRBV5-4,TRBJ2-4,TRBD1
CASSLTDSIGQPQHF,TGTGCCAGCAGCCTAACGGATTCCATTGGGCAGCCCCAGCATTTT,.,TRBV6-5,TRBJ1-5,.